One sample yielded the 18 T cell receptor beta chains listed below, sequenced in a study of blood T cell repertoires in COVID-19. Sequencing used immunoSEQ multiplex PCR; TCRdb keeps in-frame clones, though not all of them. The sample shows roughly 440,000 clones, more than 70% of them seen only once. The sequencing sample was made of peripheral blood. These receptors originate from a woman between 45 and 60 years old with COVID-19, enrolled during active disease.

The CDR3 region has the DNA TGTGCCAGCAGCCCCCGGGATAGGGACAGATGGGAGACCCAGTACTTC. Translated: CASSPRDRDRWETQYF. The chain carries TRBV7-9 and TRBJ2-5, with 7 bases lining up with TRBD1. CDR1 SEHNR and CDR2 FQNEAQ come from the germline V gene (reference sequence). The CDR3 length is 16 residues. Trimming removed 5 bases from V and 5 bases from J; junction bases left unmatched: 14.

V is TRBV11-2 and J is TRBJ2-1, with TRBD2 identical over 8 bases. V lost 3 bases to trimming and J lost 8 bases; unmatched junction nucleotides: 6. Germline V gene sequence: CDR1 SGHAT, CDR2 FQNNGV. CDR3 size: 14 residues. The CDR3 spells CASSLAGGLDEQFF. The CDR3 DNA follows: TGTGCCAGCAGCTTGGCGGGGGGACTGGATGAGCAGTTCTTC.

This clone was detected only once. Within the sample, other DNA sequences also encode this same CDR3. The chain is built from TRBV19 and TRBJ1-1, with 8 nucleotides matching TRBD1. The CDR3 length is 14 residues. Germline V gives CDR1 LNHDA, CDR2 SQIVND (reference sequence). Trimming at V came to 4 bases and at J to 5 bases, leaving 6 bases not matched to a gene. The CDR3: CASSTTGGRTEAFF. As DNA, the CDR3 is TGTGCCAGTAGTACCACAGGGGGAAGGACTGAAGCTTTCTTT.

This sequence joins TRBV6-5 and TRBJ1-2, with D unresolved. CDR1 and CDR2 (germline): MNHEY, SVGAGI. The CDR3 runs to 13 residues. The ends were cut back, 10 bases at V and 8 bases at J, with 20 bases in the middle. CDR3 nucleotide sequence: TGTGCCACCGGTCCGGTGGGTGCCGGGGGCTACACCTTC. It codes for CATGPVGAGGYTF.

The V gene is TRBV23-1, the J gene TRBJ1-5; TRBD1 aligns across 8 bases. TRBV23-1 is annotated as an ORF whose role is uncertain. J gave up 4 bases and V 7 bases, and 6 bases lay outside the gene matches. This CDR3 is built from 14 residues. The CDR3 reads CASKTGARNQPQHF. The CDR3, as DNA: TGCGCCAGCAAGACAGGGGCAAGGAATCAGCCCCAGCATTTT.

The rearrangement joins TRBV5-5 to TRBJ1-5, with 7 bases fitting TRBD1. The V gene end was trimmed by 2 bases and the J gene end by 13 bases; junction bases not matched to a gene: 6. CDR3 size: 12 residues. The germline gives CDR1 SGHKS, CDR2 YYEKEE (reference sequence). CDR3 region: CASSLLTGRQHF. CDR3 bases: TGTGCCAGCAGCTTACTGACAGGGCGACAGCATTTT. Full variable domain (rest looked up from reference TRBV5-5 and TRBJ1-5): DAGVTQSPTHLIKTRGQQVTLRCSPISGHKSVSWYQQVLGQGPQFIFQYYEKEERGRGNFPDRFSARQFPNYSSELNVNALLLGDSALYLCASSLLTGRQHFGDGTRLSIL.

The table lists this clone with a count of one. The J gene is TRBJ2-1, the V gene TRBV28, with a weak D call TRBD2 (5 bases). In germline, CDR1 is MDHEN, CDR2 SYDVKM. The ends were cut back, 3 bases at V and 7 bases at J, with 13 bases in the middle. The CDR3 contains 14 residues. This CDR3 reads CASSLTGEWNEQFF. CDR3 nucleotide sequence: TGTGCCAGCAGTTTGACCGGGGAGTGGAATGAGCAGTTCTTC.

The V and J genes are TRBV10-1 and TRBJ2-7; 8 positions agree with TRBD1. Losses at the gene ends were 3 bases for V and 3 bases for J; bases not matched to a gene: 7. There are 15 residues in the CDR3. The germline V gene has CDR1 WNHNN and CDR2 SYGVQD (reference sequence). CDR3 sequence reads: CASSDRTGTGYEQYF. In nucleotides, the CDR3 is TGCGCCAGCAGTGACCGGACAGGGACGGGCTACGAGCAGTACTTC.

The CDR3 loop is CASSLSPGGTGASETQYF. The CDR3 DNA is TGTGCCAGCAGCCTTTCCCCCGGCGGGACAGGCGCCTCGGAGACCCAGTACTTC. The genes are TRBV3-1 (or the pseudogene TRBV3-2) and TRBJ2-5, with 8 nucleotides matching TRBD1. CDR1 is LGHDT, CDR2 YNNKEL, per germline (reference sequence). The CDR3 covers 18 residues. The V and J ends lost 4 bases and 5 bases, in that order; junction bases with no gene match: 18.

This clone was seen a single time. The genes are TRBV2 and TRBJ1-1; maybe TRBD1 (5 bases). V was cut by 6 bases and J by 0 bases, with 17 bases left in between. Germline CDR1 and CDR2: SNHLY and FYNNEI. The CDR3 is 16 residues long. The DNA of the CDR3 is TGTGCCAGCAGCTCCCAGGGACTTTCTATGAACACTGAAGCTTTCTTT. Amino acids: CASSSQGLSMNTEAFF.

This clone was seen only a few times. The chain recombines TRBV9 with TRBJ1-3; D not certain. The CDR3 is 16 amino acids. V was shortened by 4 bases and J by 1 base, with 15 bases between the two germline ends. From germline, CDR1 is SGDLS and CDR2 YYNGEE. This CDR3 is CASSPQVGGSGNTIYF. In DNA form, the CDR3 reads TGTGCCAGCAGCCCCCAGGTGGGAGGTTCTGGAAACACCATATATTTT.

The rearrangement links TRBV11-2 to TRBJ1-1; no firm D call. The CDR3 is 14 residues long. The germline V and J ends were trimmed by 1 base and 4 bases, with 10 bases remaining between them. Germline CDR1 SGHAT, CDR2 FQNNGV. The CDR3 nucleotides are TGTGCCAGCAGCTTAGGGGCAGGCCCCACTGAAGCTTTCTTT. The encoded protein is CASSLGAGPTEAFF.

The chain uses TRBV6-1 and TRBJ2-2; D remains unclear. Germline-derived CDR1 and CDR2 are MNHNS and SASEGT. Trimming stripped 5 bases from V and 3 bases from J, with 10 bases between. The CDR3 length is 14 residues. The CDR3 nucleotides are TGTGCCAGCAGTTCCCTCCGGGACACCGGGGAGCTGTTTTTT. Its translation is CASSSLRDTGELFF.

The chain joins TRBV7-8 to TRBJ1-4, with D possibly being TRBD1 (5 bases). V lost 2 bases and J 7 bases, leaving 14 bases between the germline ends. The germline V gene has CDR1 SGHVS and CDR2 FQNEAQ. This CDR3 comprises 15 residues. CDR3 loop: CASSLLRVSTEKLFF. CDR3 nucleotide sequence: TGTGCCAGCAGCTTACTCAGGGTATCTACTGAAAAACTGTTTTTT.

CDR3: CAWSVTADGNYGYTF. The CDR3 DNA follows: TGTGCCTGGAGTGTAACCGCGGATGGAAACTATGGCTACACCTTC. The chain joins TRBV30 to TRBJ1-2; D ambiguous. V shed 0 bases and J shed 2 bases, with 13 bases lying between them. Germline values: CDR1 GTSNPN, CDR2 SVGIG (reference sequence). The CDR3 spans 15 residues.

As for this clone: Other nucleotide sequences in the sample specify the same CDR3. V and J are TRBV9 and TRBJ1-2; 7 bases are shared with TRBD1. CDR1 and CDR2 (germline): SGDLS, YYNGEE. V lost 0 bases, J lost 5 bases, and 4 bases stayed unmatched. CDR3 length equals 14 residues. In nucleotides, the CDR3 is TGTGCCAGCAGCGTAGGACAGGGTGGATATGGCTACACCTTC. This translates into CASSVGQGGYGYTF.

The J gene is TRBJ2-3, the V gene TRBV5-8; D is possibly TRBD2 (7 bases). Germline V gene data show CDR1 as SGHTS and CDR2 as YDEGEE. V lost 2 bases, J lost 4 bases, and 11 bases lay in between. The CDR3 spans 14 residues. CDR3 sequence: CASSFLGGADTQYF. Here the CDR3 DNA reads TGTGCCAGCAGCTTTTTAGGGGGGGCAGATACGCAGTATTTT. The full variable domain, its missing parts supplied by reference TRBV5-8 and TRBJ2-3, is EAGVTQSPTHLIKTRGQQATLRCSPISGHTSVYWYQQALGLGLQFLLWYDEGEERNRGNFPPRFSGRQFPNYSSELNVNALELEDSALYLCASSFLGGADTQYFGPGTRLTVL.

The chain joins TRBV19 to TRBJ2-7, with 11 nucleotides matching TRBD2. V lost 8 bases to trimming and J lost 1 base; unmatched junction nucleotides: 1. The length of the CDR3 is 13 residues. The V gene's germline CDR1 is LNHDA and CDR2 SQIVND (reference sequence). The DNA for the CDR3 is TGTGCCAGTGGGACTAGCGGTTCCTACGAGCAGTACTTC. Translated, it gives CASGTSGSYEQYF.